These T cell receptor beta chains were read from a single sample in a study of shared clonotypes between healthy human individuals. The data were produced by immunoSEQ multiplex PCR, yet TCRdb's version contains in-frame clones alone and is incomplete. The table shows approximately 980,000 clones, with approximately 76% occurring only once. The sequenced sample was memory CD4+ T cells sorted from blood. These receptors were obtained from a young man in good health. Both conserved end residues are part of each CDR3. A D gene is named only where the DNA matches it firmly. The listing skips clone size in some rows; elsewhere it reads once, few, many or a size class.

J gene | clone size | V gene | D gene | CDR3 protein | CDR3 DNA
TRBJ1-4 | - | TRBV2 | - | CASSAREGEKLFF | TGTGCCAGCAGTGCCAGGGAAGGCGAAAAACTGTTTTTT
TRBJ2-1 | few | TRBV5-6 | - | CASSPRTAPTNEQFF | TGTGCCAGCAGCCCACGGACAGCTCCTACTAATGAGCAGTTCTTC
TRBJ2-7 | - | TRBV6-5 | - | CASRGEAQSSLYF | TGTGCCAGCAGGGGAGAAGCCCAGTCTTCTCTGTACTTC
TRBJ2-1 | - | TRBV9 | TRBD2 | CASSTRPSLAGINEQFF | TGTGCCAGCAGTACCAGGCCTTCACTAGCGGGAATCAATGAGCAGTTCTTC
TRBJ1-1 | once | TRBV28 | - | CASSLGQDRPNTEVFF | TGTGCCAGCAGTTTGGGGCAGGACAGACCGAACACTGAAGTTTTCTTT
TRBJ2-5 | - | TRBV5-1 | TRBD2 | CASSGTAGGIETQYF | TGCGCCAGCAGCGGCACTGCGGGGGGGATTGAGACCCAGTACTTC
TRBJ1-5 | - | TRBV6-5 | - | CASSAGRTQHF | TGTGCCAGCAGTGCAGGGAGGACCCAGCATTTT
TRBJ2-2 | - | TRBV25-1 | - | CASAGPALGAGELFF | TGTGCCAGCGCGGGGCCGGCCCTAGGGGCCGGGGAGCTGTTTTTT
TRBJ1-5 | - | TRBV7-2 | - | CASSLGASNQPQHF | TGTGCCAGCAGCTTAGGGGCCAGCAATCAGCCCCAGCATTTT
TRBJ2-7 | few | TRBV30 | TRBD1 | CAWSTGGYEQYF | TGTGCCTGGAGTACAGGGGGCTACGAGCAGTACTTC
TRBJ2-7 | - | TRBV21-1 | - | CASSKCTGGNEQYF | TGTGCCAGCAGCAAATGTACAGGGGGCAACGAGCAGTACTTC
TRBJ2-2 | - | TRBV5-1 | - | CASSRKGGAGTGELFF | TGCGCCAGCAGCCGGAAAGGAGGGGCTGGCACCGGGGAGCTGTTTTTT
TRBJ2-7 | many | TRBV5-6 | TRBD1 | CASLERRTGRFPYEQYF | TGTGCCAGCCTAGAGAGGAGGACAGGGAGGTTTCCCTACGAGCAGTACTTC
TRBJ2-3 | - | TRBV4-1 | TRBD2 | CASSTSGGGSTDTQYF | TGCGCCAGCAGCACTAGCGGGGGAGGAAGCACAGATACGCAGTATTTT
TRBJ2-5 | - | TRBV5-6 | TRBD2 | CASSPALAGVSETQYF | TGTGCCAGCAGCCCCGCACTAGCGGGAGTATCGGAGACCCAGTACTTC
TRBJ2-7 | - | TRBV18 | - | CASSPRDANEQYF | TGTGCCAGCTCACCCCGGGACGCCAACGAGCAGTACTTC
TRBJ2-5 | - | TRBV14 | TRBD2 | CASSQLAGEETQYF | TGTGCCAGCAGCCAACTAGCGGGAGAAGAGACCCAGTACTTC
TRBJ1-1 | - | TRBV4-3 | - | CASSQEGTRGEAFF | TGCGCCAGCAGCCAAGAGGGCACAAGGGGTGAAGCTTTCTTT
TRBJ2-5 | - | TRBV28 | TRBD2 | CASSRLAGPQETQYF | TGTGCCAGCAGTCGTCTAGCGGGGCCACAAGAGACCCAGTACTTC
TRBJ2-7 | few | TRBV18 | TRBD1 | CASSPRQGEEQYF | TGTGCCAGCTCACCCAGACAGGGAGAGGAGCAGTACTTC
TRBJ1-2 | few | TRBV27 | - | CASRPDTQYGYTF | TGTGCCAGCAGACCTGACACGCAGTATGGCTACACCTTC
TRBJ2-3 | - | TRBV5-1 | - | CASSFNGRGPDTQYF | TGCGCCAGCAGCTTTAACGGGAGGGGGCCAGATACGCAGTATTTT
TRBJ2-1 | - | TRBV7-2 | - | CASSLPGLRFGGIYNEQFF | TGTGCCAGCAGCTTACCCGGACTGAGATTTGGCGGGATCTACAATGAGCAGTTCTTC
TRBJ2-7 | - | TRBV6-1 | - | CASGKGGAYEQYF | TGTGCCAGCGGGAAAGGGGGGGCCTACGAGCAGTACTTC
TRBJ2-7 | few | TRBV5-1 | - | CASSAKLPGLQMKDEQYF | TGCGCCAGCAGCGCCAAATTACCGGGACTCCAAATGAAGGACGAGCAGTACTTC
TRBJ2-3 | - | TRBV5-6 | - | CASIHSRGTDTQYF | TGTGCCAGTATACACAGTCGGGGCACAGATACGCAGTATTTT
TRBJ1-1 | once | TRBV5-6 | TRBD1 | CASSSGTANTEAFF | TGTGCCAGCAGCTCTGGGACAGCGAACACTGAAGCTTTCTTT
TRBJ2-7 | - | TRBV5-1 | TRBD1 | CASSQVTGGTYEQYF | TGCGCCAGCAGCCAAGTGACAGGGGGCACCTACGAGCAGTACTTC
TRBJ2-1 | - | TRBV11-2 | - | CASSLDSGTANEQFF | TGTGCCAGCAGCTTAGATTCCGGGACCGCCAATGAGCAGTTCTTC
TRBJ2-1 | few | TRBV6-5 | TRBD2 | CASSYGPGLADNEQFF | TGTGCCAGCAGTTACGGGCCGGGACTAGCGGATAATGAGCAGTTCTTC
TRBJ1-2 | - | TRBV28 | - | CASSSNYGYTF | TGTGCCAGCAGTTCCAACTACGGCTACACCTTC
TRBJ2-4 | - | TRBV2 | - | CASSEAPGKNIQYF | TGTGCCAGCAGTGAAGCGCCGGGGAAAAACATTCAGTACTTC
TRBJ2-7 | - | TRBV29-1 | TRBD2 | CSVASGNEQYF | TGCAGCGTGGCTAGCGGGAACGAGCAGTACTTC
TRBJ2-1 | - | TRBV7-2 | TRBD2 | CASSQSGGRRGNEQFF | TGTGCCAGCAGCCAGAGTGGCGGGAGGAGGGGCAATGAGCAGTTCTTC
TRBJ2-2 | - | TRBV18 | TRBD2 | CASSQSSPGLAADGELFF | TGTGCCAGCTCCCAATCCTCTCCGGGACTAGCGGCAGATGGGGAGCTGTTTTTT
TRBJ2-7 | few | TRBV28 | - | CASSYTVALDGSYTYEQYF | TGTGCCAGCAGCTACACAGTGGCCCTAGACGGAAGCTATACCTACGAGCAGTACTTC
TRBJ1-5 | - | TRBV30 | - | CAWNRNGNQPQHF | TGTGCCTGGAACCGTAACGGGAATCAGCCCCAGCATTTT
TRBJ2-7 | once | TRBV7-2 | - | CASSPVSGGYEQYF | TGTGCCAGCAGCCCGGTTAGTGGAGGCTACGAGCAGTACTTC
TRBJ1-1 | - | TRBV6-1 | TRBD1 | CASTRQGAKNTEAFF | TGTGCCAGCACCCGACAGGGGGCGAAGAACACTGAAGCTTTCTTT
TRBJ1-3 | - | TRBV19 | TRBD1 | CASSQSTGSWGNTIYF | TGTGCCAGTAGCCAATCGACAGGGTCCTGGGGAAACACCATATATTTT
TRBJ2-2 | - | TRBV7-5 | - | CARSLVKSQTSTGELFF | TGTGCCAGAAGCTTAGTCAAGAGTCAGACTAGCACCGGGGAGCTGTTTTTT
TRBJ1-5 | - | TRBV14 | - | CASSRGGYNQPQHF | TGTGCCAGCAGCCGGGGCGGGTACAATCAGCCCCAGCATTTT
TRBJ1-5 | - | TRBV2 | - | CASSGRFSNQPQHF | TGTGCCAGCAGCGGCAGATTCAGCAATCAGCCCCAGCATTTT
TRBJ2-7 | - | TRBV5-6 | TRBD2 | CASSGLADPPSGQYF | TGTGCCAGCAGCGGACTAGCGGACCCCCCGTCCGGGCAGTACTTC
TRBJ1-4 | - | TRBV28 | - | CASTVSTNEKLFF | TGTGCCAGCACCGTCTCTACTAATGAAAAACTGTTTTTT
TRBJ1-5 | - | TRBV5-1 | - | CASSRLTWVGDQPQHF | TGCGCCAGCAGCCGCCTTACTTGGGTCGGGGATCAGCCCCAGCATTTT
TRBJ2-5 | - | TRBV7-9 | - | CASSFSGAWETQYF | TGTGCCAGCAGCTTCTCGGGGGCTTGGGAGACCCAGTACTTC
TRBJ2-7 | - | TRBV5-1 | - | CASSLGGPYEQYF | TGCGCCAGCAGCTTGGGTGGGCCCTACGAGCAGTACTTC
TRBJ1-1 | few | TRBV6-5 | - | CASSQQGAAFF | TGTGCCAGCAGTCAGCAGGGTGCCGCTTTCTTT
TRBJ2-3 | - | TRBV10-3 | TRBD1 | CATTTGGTTDTQYF | TGTGCCACGACGACAGGGGGCACGACAGATACGCAGTATTTT
TRBJ2-3 | - | TRBV28 | - | CASSFPDTDTQYF | TGTGCCAGCAGTTTCCCCGACACAGATACGCAGTATTTT
TRBJ1-1 | - | TRBV29-1 | TRBD1 | CSVKSGTGPTEAFF | TGCAGCGTTAAATCTGGGACAGGGCCCACTGAAGCTTTCTTT
TRBJ1-5 | - | TRBV6-1 | - | CASSQERGRIGQPQHF | TGTGCCAGCAGTCAAGAAAGAGGTAGGATAGGTCAGCCCCAGCATTTT
TRBJ2-7 | - | TRBV5-1 | TRBD2 | CASSTGTSGSEQYF | TGCGCCAGCAGTACGGGGACTAGCGGGAGCGAGCAGTACTTC
TRBJ1-6 | - | TRBV18 | TRBD1 | CASSPGQTNSPLHF | TGTGCCAGCTCGCCGGGACAGACAAATTCACCCCTCCACTTT
TRBJ1-4 | - | TRBV7-2 | TRBD1 | CASSNRDRGSEKLFF | TGTGCCAGCAGCAACCGGGACAGGGGTAGTGAAAAACTGTTTTTT
TRBJ2-1 | - | TRBV9 | - | CASSVAPSASSYNEQFF | TGTGCCAGCAGCGTAGCCCCTAGCGCGAGCTCCTACAATGAGCAGTTCTTC
TRBJ2-1 | once | TRBV28 | - | CASIRRNEQFF | TGTGCCAGCATTAGGAGGAATGAGCAGTTCTTC
TRBJ2-7 | - | TRBV5-1 | - | CASSTNVGHYEQYF | TGCGCCAGCAGCACTAATGTGGGACACTACGAGCAGTACTTC